The clone carrying this T cell receptor beta chain was detected ten times or more. Its target is not known. At one of its ends the junction is not consistent with the germline gene, which may arise from a read error. TCRdb used MiXCR to reprocess the 5' RACE reads, holding one entry per CDR3 protein. The data contain over 95,000 distinct CDR3 sequences, 16% of them singletons. This sample is part of a study of early T cells in non-severe SARS-CoV-2 infection. CDR3 length: 13 amino acids. Germline V gene lookup returns CDR1 SSHAT and CDR2 FNYEAQ (reference sequence). Whole-study findings and limits: Private and CD4 specificities were missed by VDJdb matching, which favored anti-spike CD8 responses.

The sequencing sample was made of whole blood. This clonotype originated in an adult who was a healthcare worker with PCR-confirmed SARS-CoV-2 infection or an uninfected control (not recorded which). The chain combines TRBV7-7 with TRBJ2-3, with D unresolved. DNA for the CDR3: TGTGCTAGCAGCTCCACTAGCACAGATACGCAGTATTTT. Its translation is CASSSTSTDTQYF.